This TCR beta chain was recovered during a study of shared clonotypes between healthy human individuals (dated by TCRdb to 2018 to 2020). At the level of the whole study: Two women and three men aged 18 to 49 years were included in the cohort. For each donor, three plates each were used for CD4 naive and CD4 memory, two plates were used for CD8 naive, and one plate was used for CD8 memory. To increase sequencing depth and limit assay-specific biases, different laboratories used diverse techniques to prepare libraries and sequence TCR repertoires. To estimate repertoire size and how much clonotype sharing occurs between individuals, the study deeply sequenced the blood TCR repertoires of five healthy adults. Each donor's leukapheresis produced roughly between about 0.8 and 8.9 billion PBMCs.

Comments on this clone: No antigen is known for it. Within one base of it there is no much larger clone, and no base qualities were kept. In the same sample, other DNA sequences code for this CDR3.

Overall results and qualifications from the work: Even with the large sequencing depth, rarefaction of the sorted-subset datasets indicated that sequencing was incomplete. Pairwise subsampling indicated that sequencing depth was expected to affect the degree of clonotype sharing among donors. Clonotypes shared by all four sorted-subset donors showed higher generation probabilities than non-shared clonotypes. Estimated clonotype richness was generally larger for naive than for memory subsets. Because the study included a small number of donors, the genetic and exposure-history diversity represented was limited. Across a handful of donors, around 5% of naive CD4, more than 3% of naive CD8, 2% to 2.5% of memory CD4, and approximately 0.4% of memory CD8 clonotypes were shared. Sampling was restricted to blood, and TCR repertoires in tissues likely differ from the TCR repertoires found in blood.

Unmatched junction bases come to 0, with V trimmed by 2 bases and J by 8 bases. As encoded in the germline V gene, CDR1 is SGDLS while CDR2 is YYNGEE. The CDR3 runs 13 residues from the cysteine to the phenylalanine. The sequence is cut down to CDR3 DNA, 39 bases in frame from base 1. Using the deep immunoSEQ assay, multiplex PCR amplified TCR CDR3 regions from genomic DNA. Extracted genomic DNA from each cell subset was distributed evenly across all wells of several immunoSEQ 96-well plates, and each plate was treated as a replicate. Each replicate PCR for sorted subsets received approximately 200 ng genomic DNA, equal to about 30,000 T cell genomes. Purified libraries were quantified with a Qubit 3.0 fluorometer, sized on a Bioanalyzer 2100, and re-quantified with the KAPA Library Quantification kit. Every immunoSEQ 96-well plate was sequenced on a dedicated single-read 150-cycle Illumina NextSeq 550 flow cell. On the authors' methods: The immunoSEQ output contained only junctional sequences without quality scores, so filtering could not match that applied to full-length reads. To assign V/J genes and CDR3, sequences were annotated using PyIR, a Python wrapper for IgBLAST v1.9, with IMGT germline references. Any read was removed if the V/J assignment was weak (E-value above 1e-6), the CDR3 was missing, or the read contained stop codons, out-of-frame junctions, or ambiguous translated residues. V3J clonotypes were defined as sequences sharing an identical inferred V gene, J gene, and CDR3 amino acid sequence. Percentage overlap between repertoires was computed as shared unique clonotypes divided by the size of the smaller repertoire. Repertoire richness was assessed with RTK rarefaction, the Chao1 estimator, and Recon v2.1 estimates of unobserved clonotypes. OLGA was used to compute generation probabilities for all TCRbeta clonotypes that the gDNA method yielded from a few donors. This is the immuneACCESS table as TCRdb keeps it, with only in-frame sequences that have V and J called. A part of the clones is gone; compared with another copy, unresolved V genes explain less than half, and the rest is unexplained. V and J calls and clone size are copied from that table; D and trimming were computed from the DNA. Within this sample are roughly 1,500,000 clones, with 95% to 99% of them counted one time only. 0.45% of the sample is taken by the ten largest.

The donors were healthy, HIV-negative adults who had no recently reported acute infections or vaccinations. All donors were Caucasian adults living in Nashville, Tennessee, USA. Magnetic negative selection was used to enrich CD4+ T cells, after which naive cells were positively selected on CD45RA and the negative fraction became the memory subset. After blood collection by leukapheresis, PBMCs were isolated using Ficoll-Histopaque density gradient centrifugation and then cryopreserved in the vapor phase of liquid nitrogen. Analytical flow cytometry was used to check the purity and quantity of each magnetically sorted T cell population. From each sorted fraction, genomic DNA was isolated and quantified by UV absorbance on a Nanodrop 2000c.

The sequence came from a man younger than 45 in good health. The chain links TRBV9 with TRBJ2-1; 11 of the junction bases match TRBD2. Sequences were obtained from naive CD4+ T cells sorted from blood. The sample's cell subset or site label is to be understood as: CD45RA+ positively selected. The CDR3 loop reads CASSVSGRDEQFF. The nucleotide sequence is TGTGCCAGCAGCGTTAGCGGGAGGGATGAGCAGTTCTTC.